The sequence of this TCR beta chain was determined in a study of blood T cells in healthy people across ages. A sample-barcoded 5' primer and a J-beta primer mix were used in a second PCR of about 6 to 11 cycles. Each cDNA molecule was tagged by a template-switch adaptor that had 12 random nucleotides. TCRdb passed the 5' RACE reads through MiXCR, listing each CDR3 protein once. Here the sample spans 1 million to 1.2 million distinct CDR3 sequences, around two fifths being singletons. Whole-study findings and limits: The recorded TCR beta diversity per million T cells decreased in a roughly linear manner with age. Both naive CD4+ cell counts and diversity were greater in long-lived donors than in aged donors. Percentage of naive T cells showed a strong correlation with TCR beta diversity.

The CDR3 totals 14 residues. Per germline, CDR1 SQVTM and CDR2 ANQGSEA. This clonotype was picked up a small number of times. The antigen remains unidentified. One end of the junction does not line up with germline, which may come from a read error. The sample was blood. The receptor comes from a man aged 18 to 29 in good health. The V gene is TRBV29-1, the J gene TRBJ1-2; TRBD1 matches 9 bases. CDR3 sequence reads: CGVLGDRVDYGYTF. The CDR3 DNA is TGCGGCGTGCTTGGGGACAGGGTCGACTATGGCTACACCTTC.